The source of this T cell receptor (beta chain) is a study of blood T cell repertoires in COVID-19. Overall study context: From T cells, B-cell-depleted T cells, or PBMCs came the material, which was cDNA or gDNA.

Participants, roughly 18 to 100 years old, spanned around 26 US areas. Grouping used clinical history reported by participants in a survey and questionnaire. Per the study methods: Amplification from reference gene primers served as the basis for estimated nucleated cell counts. Assay: immunoSEQ multiplex PCR; the TCRdb copy retains only in-frame clones and omits some. V and J calls and clone size are as listed in that table; D and trimming were resolved from the DNA. The table lists approximately 250,000 clones, 70% to 90% of them singletons. The V segment lost 3 bases and the J segment 14 bases; nucleotides outside the gene matches: 1. The CDR3 runs 11 residues. Germline loops: CDR1 SEHNR, CDR2 FQNEAQ (reference sequence).

The V and J genes are TRBV7-9 and TRBJ2-1, with 10 bases identical to TRBD1. This TCR derives from a woman aged 50 to 65 with acute COVID-19. Sequencing was performed on PBMCs or T cells enriched from blood (not recorded which). CDR3 region: CASSLTGGEFF. CDR3 in DNA: TGTGCCAGCAGCTTGACAGGGGGCGAGTTCTTC.